This T cell receptor beta chain came from a study of blood T cell repertoires in COVID-19 (dated by TCRdb to the early 2020s). Background on the whole study: The collaborator samples originated in the United States, Italy and Spain and spanned the acute and convalescent phases of COVID-19. The prospective study material was composed of cDNA or gDNA derived from T cells, B-cell-depleted T cells, or PBMCs. A freely available public database, intended as a resource for researchers studying the immune response to SARS-CoV-2, is where the repertoires were released. Subjects who had been exposed to COVID-19, were actively infected with it, or had recovered from it provided the deeply sampled blood TCRbeta repertoires that made up the dataset. Where available, HLA class I and class II types were obtained from metadata supplied by the sample provider rather than from assay-based typing. The sample metadata nearly always contained a de-identified subject ID, COVID-19 status, age in years and sex. The samples were drawn from the first 160 participants of the ongoing ImmuneRACE study and from roughly 1,300 subjects provided by 6 global collaborators. Results and caveats for the whole study, not just this receptor: The quantity of clinical and demographic metadata differed by source and by participant and was supplied without curation.

The immunoSEQ Assay, a bias-controlled multiplex PCR, was used to amplify TCRbeta CDR3 regions from genomic DNA. The paper's processing steps were these. Within the assay, amplification of reference gene primers was used to estimate how many nucleated cells each sample contained. Sequence reads were collapsed and filtered to measure the absolute abundance of every unique TCRbeta CDR3 rearrangement. Productive Simpson clonality was computed per sample as the square root of Simpson's diversity index over productive rearrangements. TCRdb obtained this table from immuneACCESS and retained in-frame rearrangements with V and J assigned. These tables miss some clones; where compared with another copy, unresolved V genes account for less than half of the shortfall, and the remainder is unexplained. The DNA gave D and trimming, while V, J and clone size come from that table. The sample table holds about 100,000 clones, of which roughly 78% were seen once. 15% to 20% of the sample goes to the ten largest clones.

To note about this clone: Its target antigen remains unknown. Qualities for individual bases were not recorded, and no much larger clone is one base off.

Each collaborating institution followed its own protocols to collect whole blood in K2EDTA tubes. Collaborator samples were shipped for TCRbeta analysis as frozen whole blood, isolated PBMCs, or DNA extracted from either sample type. CDR1 and CDR2 (MNHEY, SVGAGI) derive from the germline V gene. Trimming leaves V shorter by 10 bases and J shorter by 2 bases, with the junction holding 14 bases beyond the gene matches. The CDR3 goes from the cysteine to the phenylalanine over 15 residues. The sequence is cut down to CDR3 DNA, 45 bases in frame from base 1. The receptor comes from a woman of 80 years or more with active or convalescent COVID-19. The sample consisted of peripheral blood. The sequence is built from TRBV6-5 and TRBJ2-7; 7 bases in the junction line up with TRBD2. The CDR3 region reads CATWPSGTHPYEQYF. The DNA sequence is TGTGCCACCTGGCCCAGCGGGACCCACCCCTACGAGCAGTACTTC.